This T cell receptor beta chain was recovered during a study of PD-L1 blockade in urothelial cancer. Study context: Samples came from 3 weeks, at the second dose, and 6 weeks into treatment. The median number of T cells present in blood samples was around 150,000.

Time point given: pretreatment peripheral blood. V lost 2 bases, J lost 5 bases, and 5 bases stayed unmatched. Germline-derived CDR1 and CDR2 are MGHRA and YSYEKL. This CDR3 has 16 amino acids. This clone was seen just once. Sequenced by immunoSEQ multiplex PCR; TCRdb stores in-frame clones only, minus some. The sample includes about 81,000 clones, 70% to 90% of them seen just once. The sequencing used PBMCs, collected around atezolizumab (anti-PD-L1) treatment. The chain is built from TRBV4-1 and TRBJ2-1, with 11 bases that match TRBD2. This TCR was recovered from a middle-aged man with urothelial cancer. The CDR3 nucleotides are TGCGCCAGCAGCCAAACGGGACTAGCGGTGAACAATGAGCAGTTCTTC. This sequence encodes CASSQTGLAVNNEQFF.